The clone carrying this T cell receptor beta chain came up once. These data originate in a study of T cell responses to AZD1222 COVID-19 vaccine. Method: immunoSEQ multiplex PCR; TCRdb's copy keeps in-frame clones and lacks some. The sample yields 100,000 or so clones, about 86% seen once. Germline CDR1 is SGHVS and CDR2 is FNYEAQ. The CDR3 loop spans 15 amino acids. With 2 bases clipped from V and 5 bases from J, the junction kept 8 bases outside the gene matches. The sample in question was peripheral blood, obtained on day 0 of AZD1222 vaccination. The genes are TRBV7-6 and TRBJ2-7; 8 bases align to TRBD1. The TCR originated in an adult in good health. The CDR3 protein is CASSLSDRVLDEQYF. CDR3 nucleotides: TGTGCCAGCAGCTTATCGGACAGGGTTCTCGACGAGCAGTACTTC. Using reference TRBV7-6 and TRBJ2-7 for the parts outside the CDR3, the full variable domain is GAGVSQSPRYKVTKRGQDVALRCDPISGHVSLYWYRQALGQGPEFLTYFNYEAQQDKSGLPNDRFSAERPEGSISTLTIQRTEQRDSAMYRCASSLSDRVLDEQYFGPGTRLTVT.